The clone carrying this T cell receptor beta chain was seen repeatedly, ten times or more. Its target is not known. Methods described previously were used for bulk TCR libraries, and listed TCR primers were applied. A single record per CDR3 protein comes from TCRdb applying MiXCR to the PCR reads. The sample records 300,000 to 350,000 distinct CDR3 sequences, around a fifth being singletons. This sample is part of a study of molecular identifiers for immune sequencing clone quantification. Germline V gene lookup returns CDR1 SGDLS and CDR2 YYNGEE. Trimming took off 3 bases at V and 0 bases at J, with 15 bases between the two ends. There are 17 residues in the CDR3. Whole-study findings and limits: Spiked Jurkat TCR RNA from one cell was reportedly detectable among some 930,000 naive cells. Clones above 20 RNA copies held over 98% of effector molecules, under 1% in naive cells.

The sequence derives from a human donor in good health. Some libraries in this study had Jurkat cell RNA spiked in. Source material: naive CD8+ T cells from blood, with Jurkat cell RNA spiked in. Subset meaning: FACS-sorted CD8+CD4-CCR7+CD45RA+ naive T cells. This rearrangement joins TRBV9 to TRBJ2-2; D call uncertain. Here the CDR3 DNA reads TGTGCCAGCAGCGCTCCGATAACTGAGCCGAACACCGGGGAGCTGTTTTTT. Its protein is CASSAPITEPNTGELFF.